The 6 T cell receptor beta chains presented below share a single source sample, sequenced in a study of CD8 T cells in ankylosing spondylitis. TCRdb independently ran MiXCR on the 5' RACE reads; one entry per CDR3 protein. The data hold some 300,000 distinct CDR3 sequences, with less than 25% observed a single time. The sample comprised blood, either unsorted or a sorted T cell fraction (not recorded which). These TCRs come from a female donor with ankylosing spondylitis or in good health (not recorded which).

There are many counts of this clonotype. The CDR3 DNA is TGTGCCAGCAGCCTTACTACCGACTCCTACAATGAGCAGTTCTTC. Amino acids: CASSLTTDSYNEQFF. This chain joins TRBV6-5 and TRBJ2-1, with D hard to call. The CDR3 is made up of 15 amino acids. The V gene's germline CDR1 is MNHEY and CDR2 SVGAGI. Between the trimmed V and J ends, which lost 6 bases and 0 bases, there was a span of 12 bases.

In regard to this clonotype: This may be a read error: a much more frequent sequence differs by one nucleotide. The chain is built from TRBV20-1 and TRBJ2-3; 10 bases are shared with TRBD2. Germline CDR1 DFQATT, CDR2 SNEGSKA (reference sequence). The CDR3 loop spans 16 amino acids. The CDR3 DNA reads TGCTGTGCTAGAGGCCTAGCGGGAGTAATGGCAGATACGCAGTATTTT. The encoded protein is CCARGLAGVMADTQYF.

The table lists this clonotype with a few counts. The chain links TRBV7-9 to TRBJ1-1; D might be TRBD1 (5 bases). V lost 5 bases and J 3 bases, leaving 19 bases between the germline ends. Germline CDR1 is SEHNR and CDR2 is FQNEAQ (reference sequence). The CDR3 extends over 16 amino acids. CDR3 nucleotide sequence: TGTGCCAGCAGCCTCTACGGGGCGCTGATTTACACTGAAGCTTTCTTT. Its protein is CASSLYGALIYTEAFF.

This clonotype has a handful of counts. CDR3 coding DNA: TGCGCCAGCAGCCTCCGAACAACCGCGACCTTCTCCTACAATGAGCAGTTCTTC. It encodes CASSLRTTATFSYNEQFF. V and J are TRBV4-3 and TRBJ2-1; D not resolved. Trimming left V 4 bases short and J 0 bases short, with 19 bases between. The germline V gene has CDR1 LGHNA and CDR2 YSLEER. This CDR3 has 18 amino acids.

The J gene is TRBJ1-1, the V gene TRBV4-3; 8 bases align to TRBD1. CDR1 is LGHNA, CDR2 YSLEER, per germline. This CDR3 is built from 15 residues. V lost 3 bases and J lost 4; bases outside the gene matches: 7. This CDR3 is CASSHQTGVFTEAFF. CDR3 in DNA: TGCGCCAGCAGCCATCAGACAGGGGTGTTCACTGAAGCTTTCTTT.

This clonotype was seen a few times. The rearrangement uses TRBV29-1 and TRBJ1-2; possibly TRBD1 for D (6 bases). This CDR3 comprises 11 residues. V dropped 7 bases and J dropped 5 bases, with 11 bases sitting between them. From germline, CDR1 is SQVTM and CDR2 ANQGSEA. This CDR3 reads CSAFRGYGYTF. The CDR3 region has the DNA TGCAGCGCGTTCAGGGGTTATGGCTACACCTTC.